Each of the 12 T cell receptor beta chains below was sequenced from the same sample in a study of cytomegalovirus exposure and HLA in healthy donors. The PCR made use of 60 Vbeta and 13 Jbeta primers. Profiling relied on immunoSEQ multiplex PCR, and the TCRdb table lists in-frame clones only, not all of them. This sample has about 160,000 clones, with 60% to 85% found just once. The sequenced sample was PBMCs. These receptors all come from a woman aged 25 to 45 in good health and CMV-seronegative.

This clone showed up just once. The germline gene is not matched at one end of the junction; a read error may be the cause. V usage is TRBV2 and J usage is TRBJ1-1; tentatively, D is TRBD1 (5 bases). Germline V lookup: CDR1 SNHLY, CDR2 FYNNEI. This CDR3 has 13 amino acids. CDR3 region: CASSNGGETAFYF. The CDR3 region has the DNA TGTGCCAGCAGCAACGGGGGAGAGACAGCCTTCTACTTT. Drawing the rest from reference TRBV2 and TRBJ1-1, the complete variable domain is EPEVTQTPSHQVTQMGQEVILRCVPISNHLYFYWYRQILGQKVEFLVSFYNNEISEKSEIFDDQFSVERPDGSNFTLKIRSTKLEDSAMYFCASSNGGETAFYFGQGTRLTVV.

Notes on this clone: The same CDR3 can be traced to other DNA sequences in this sample. The rearrangement links TRBV5-4 to TRBJ2-1; maybe TRBD1 (7 bases). Trimming shortened V by 0 bases and J by 0 bases, and 10 bases separated the two germline ends. The CDR3 spans 16 residues. Germline V CDR1 and CDR2: SGHNT, YYREEE (reference sequence). The CDR3 DNA follows: TGTGCCAGCAGCTTGGGGGGGGACAGCTCCTACAATGAGCAGTTCTTC. Translated: CASSLGGDSSYNEQFF.

Comments on this clone: The germline gene is not matched at one end of the junction; a read error may be the cause. V gene TRBV7-9 combines with J gene TRBJ1-2, with D possibly TRBD1 on 6 matching bases. Germline V lookup: CDR1 SEHNR, CDR2 FQNEAQ (reference sequence). This CDR3 comprises 15 residues. The CDR3 DNA is TGTTCCAGCAGCTTAGATCAGGGGAAGGTCAATGGCTACACCTTC. It codes for CSSSLDQGKVNGYTF.

The chain links TRBV19 to TRBJ2-3, with 12 bases fitting TRBD2. J gave up 6 bases and V 6 bases, and 7 bases lay outside the gene matches. The CDR3 runs to 15 residues. Germline-derived CDR1 and CDR2 are LNHDA and SQIVND (reference sequence). The CDR3 region is CASRLLAGGRDTQYF. The CDR3 bases are TGTGCCAGTAGGCTACTAGCGGGGGGACGGGATACGCAGTATTTT.

About this clone: This CDR3 is also generated by other DNA sequences in the sample. The rearrangement uses TRBV2 and TRBJ1-2; maybe TRBD1 (5 bases). V was cut by 1 base and J by 4 bases, with 7 bases left in between. CDR1 SNHLY and CDR2 FYNNEI come from the germline V gene. This CDR3 contains 13 residues. CDR3 DNA sequence: TGTGCCAGCAGTGAAGGCAGGGCCTATGGCTACACCTTC. Translation: CASSEGRAYGYTF.

V gene TRBV5-1 combines with J gene TRBJ2-3, with D perhaps matching TRBD1 (6 bases). The CDR3 has 15 amino acids. The V gene's germline CDR1 is SGHRS and CDR2 YFSETQ. The V end was cut by 4 bases, the J end by 2 bases, with 14 bases between. The CDR3 DNA follows: TGCGCCAGCAGCCAAGGGGACAAGAACACAGATACGCAGTATTTT. It specifies CASSQGDKNTDTQYF.

This chain uses TRBV19 with TRBJ2-2; 11 positions agree with TRBD1. The CDR3 is 14 amino acids. Germline V CDR1 and CDR2: LNHDA, SQIVND (reference sequence). The V gene end was trimmed by 3 bases and the J gene end by 7 bases; junction bases not matched to a gene: 1. The CDR3 DNA is TGTGCCAGTAGTATGGACAGGGGGCGCGGGGAGCTGTTTTTT. Its protein product is CASSMDRGRGELFF. Combining the CDR3 with reference TRBV19 and TRBJ2-2 gives the whole variable domain DGGITQSPKYLFRKEGQNVTLSCEQNLNHDAMYWYRQDPGQGLRLIYYSQIVNDFQKGDIAEGYSVSREKKESFPLTVTSAQKNPTAFYLCASSMDRGRGELFFGEGSRLTVL.

V usage is TRBV5-1 and J usage is TRBJ2-2, with TRBD2 identical over 9 bases. CDR3 size: 16 residues. Germline V gene data show CDR1 as SGHRS and CDR2 as YFSETQ. V shed 4 bases and J 2 bases; nucleotides not matched to a gene: 6. For the CDR3, the DNA is TGCGCCAGCAGCCGTAGCGGGGGCGTCAACACCGGGGAGCTGTTTTTT. It encodes CASSRSGGVNTGELFF.

This clone was picked up a small number of times. V is TRBV5-4 and J is TRBJ2-1, with D perhaps TRBD1 (6 bases). Germline CDR1 is SGHNT and CDR2 is YYREEE (reference sequence). Trimming cost V 4 bases and J 3 bases, with 17 bases left between them. The CDR3 has 16 residues. This CDR3 reads CASSPLPGQSYNEQFF. In DNA form, the CDR3 reads TGTGCCAGCAGCCCCCTCCCGGGACAAAGCTACAATGAGCAGTTCTTC.

This rearrangement joins TRBV5-1 to TRBJ1-1; 8 bases map to TRBD1. CDR1 is SGHRS, CDR2 YFSETQ, per germline. The CDR3 extends over 14 amino acids. The ends lost 4 bases at V and 1 base at J; junction bases unmatched: 3. CDR3 residues: CASSVTGENTEAFF. The CDR3 DNA follows: TGCGCCAGCAGCGTGACAGGGGAGAACACTGAAGCTTTCTTT.

The chain carries TRBV4-1 and TRBJ1-1; perhaps TRBD1 as D (6 bases). V was pared by 0 bases and J by 11 bases, with 13 bases between. The CDR3 totals 13 residues. Germline values: CDR1 MGHRA, CDR2 YSYEKL. The CDR3 region has the DNA TGCGCCAGCAGCCAAGACGGAAGGGGGGGTGCTTTCTTT. This sequence encodes CASSQDGRGGAFF.

Regarding this clone: This CDR3 is also generated by other DNA sequences in the sample. The rearrangement uses TRBV5-6 and TRBJ2-5; D not resolved. The CDR3 contains 13 residues. Per the germline V gene, CDR1 is SGHDT and CDR2 is YYEEEE. The V gene lost 0 bases and the J gene lost 5 bases, with 8 bases spanning the gap. The CDR3 DNA follows: TGTGCCAGCAGCTTGGCGGGTTATGAGACCCAGTACTTC. Its translation is CASSLAGYETQYF.